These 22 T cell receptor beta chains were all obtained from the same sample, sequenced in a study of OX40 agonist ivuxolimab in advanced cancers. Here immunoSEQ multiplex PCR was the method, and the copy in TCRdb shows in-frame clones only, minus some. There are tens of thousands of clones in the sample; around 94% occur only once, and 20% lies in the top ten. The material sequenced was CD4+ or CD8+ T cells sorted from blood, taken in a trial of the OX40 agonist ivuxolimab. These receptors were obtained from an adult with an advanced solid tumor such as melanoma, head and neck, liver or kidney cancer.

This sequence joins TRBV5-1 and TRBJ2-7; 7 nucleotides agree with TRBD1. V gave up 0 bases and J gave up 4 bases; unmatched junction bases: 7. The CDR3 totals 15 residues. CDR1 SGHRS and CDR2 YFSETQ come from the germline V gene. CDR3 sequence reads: CASSLARDRSYEQYF. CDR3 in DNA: TGCGCCAGCAGCTTGGCAAGGGACAGAAGTTACGAGCAGTACTTC. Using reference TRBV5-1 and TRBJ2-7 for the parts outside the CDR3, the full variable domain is KAGVTQTPRYLIKTRGQQVTLSCSPISGHRSVSWYQQTPGQGLQFLFEYFSETQRNKGNFPGRFSGRQFSNSRSEMNVSTLELGDSALYLCASSLARDRSYEQYFGPGTRLTVT.

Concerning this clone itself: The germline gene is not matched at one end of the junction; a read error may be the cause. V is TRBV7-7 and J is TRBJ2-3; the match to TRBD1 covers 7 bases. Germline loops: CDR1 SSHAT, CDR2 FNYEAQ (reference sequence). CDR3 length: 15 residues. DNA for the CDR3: TGTGCTAGCAGCCCTATACAGGGGCGCTGGGATACGCAGTATTTT. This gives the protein CASSPIQGRWDTQYF.

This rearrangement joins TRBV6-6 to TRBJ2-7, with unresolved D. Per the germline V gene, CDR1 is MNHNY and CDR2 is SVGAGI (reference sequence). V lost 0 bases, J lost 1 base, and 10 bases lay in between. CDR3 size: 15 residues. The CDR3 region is CASSYSIAGSYEQYF. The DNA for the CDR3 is TGTGCCAGCAGTTACTCGATAGCTGGGTCCTACGAGCAGTACTTC.

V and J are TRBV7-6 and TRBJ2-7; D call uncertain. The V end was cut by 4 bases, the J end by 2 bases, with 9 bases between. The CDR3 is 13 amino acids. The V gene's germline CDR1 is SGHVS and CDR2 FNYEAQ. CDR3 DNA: TGTGCCAGCAGCTCCGAAAATCCCTACGAGCAGTACTTC. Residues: CASSSENPYEQYF.

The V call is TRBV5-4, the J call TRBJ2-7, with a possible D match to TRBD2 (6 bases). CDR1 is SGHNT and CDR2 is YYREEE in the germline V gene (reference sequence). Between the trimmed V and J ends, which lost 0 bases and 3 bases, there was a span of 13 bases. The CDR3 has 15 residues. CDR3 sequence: CASSLGRGGGYEQYF. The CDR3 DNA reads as TGTGCCAGCAGCTTGGGGCGGGGCGGCGGCTACGAGCAGTACTTC. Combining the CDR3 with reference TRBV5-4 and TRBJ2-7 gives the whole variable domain ETGVTQSPTHLIKTRGQQVTLRCSSQSGHNTVSWYQQALGQGPQFIFQYYREEENGRGNFPPRFSGLQFPNYSSELNVNALELDDSALYLCASSLGRGGGYEQYFGPGTRLTVT.

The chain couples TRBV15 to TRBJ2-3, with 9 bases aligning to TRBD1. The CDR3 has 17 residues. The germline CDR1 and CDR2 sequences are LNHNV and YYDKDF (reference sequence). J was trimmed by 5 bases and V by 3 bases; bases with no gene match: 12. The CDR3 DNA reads TGTGCCACCAGCAGTACCCCCGGGACAGGGTTTGTAGATACGCAGTATTTT. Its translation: CATSSTPGTGFVDTQYF.

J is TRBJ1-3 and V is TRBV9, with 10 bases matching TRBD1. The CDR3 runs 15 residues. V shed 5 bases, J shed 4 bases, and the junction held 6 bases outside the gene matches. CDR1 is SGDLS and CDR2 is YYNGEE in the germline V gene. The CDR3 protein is CASSATGGAGNTIYF. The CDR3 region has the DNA TGTGCCAGCAGTGCGACAGGGGGCGCCGGAAACACCATATATTTT.

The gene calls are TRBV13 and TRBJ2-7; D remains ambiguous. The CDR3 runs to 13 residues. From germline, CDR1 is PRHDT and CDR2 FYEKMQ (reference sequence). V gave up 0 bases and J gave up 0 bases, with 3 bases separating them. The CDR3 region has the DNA TGTGCCAGCAGCTTAGGTCACTCCTACGAGCAGTACTTC. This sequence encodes CASSLGHSYEQYF.

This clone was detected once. The CDR3 sequence is CASSLLVGLLQGNYGYTF. CDR3 in DNA: TGTGCCAGCAGTTTATTAGTGGGCCTTCTCCAGGGCAACTATGGCTACACCTTC. This chain connects TRBV28 to TRBJ1-2; perhaps TRBD1 as D (5 bases). Germline V lookup: CDR1 MDHEN, CDR2 SYDVKM. V was shortened by 1 base and J by 2 bases, with 20 bases between the two germline ends. The CDR3 is 18 residues long.

DNA for the CDR3: TGCGCCAGCAGCTGGGCCGGACAGTATAGCAATCAGCCCCAGCATTTT. It is translated as CASSWAGQYSNQPQHF. This sequence joins TRBV5-1 and TRBJ1-5, with D maybe TRBD1 (6 bases). Germline lookup yields CDR1 SGHRS and CDR2 YFSETQ. This CDR3 contains 16 residues. The V gene lost 3 bases and the J gene lost 0 bases, with 13 bases spanning the gap.

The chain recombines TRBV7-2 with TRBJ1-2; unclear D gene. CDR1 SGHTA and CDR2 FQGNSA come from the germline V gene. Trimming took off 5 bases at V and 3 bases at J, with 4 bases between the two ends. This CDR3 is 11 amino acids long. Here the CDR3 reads CASSLDYGYTF. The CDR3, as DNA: TGTGCCAGCAGCCTGGACTATGGCTACACCTTC.

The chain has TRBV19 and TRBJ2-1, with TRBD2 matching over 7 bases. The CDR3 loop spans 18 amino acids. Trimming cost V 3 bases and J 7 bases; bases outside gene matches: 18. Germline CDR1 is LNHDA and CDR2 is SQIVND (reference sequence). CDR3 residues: CASSILYGSGSLGNEQFF. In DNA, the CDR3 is TGTGCCAGTAGTATTCTGTATGGTAGCGGGTCCCTTGGGAATGAGCAGTTCTTC.

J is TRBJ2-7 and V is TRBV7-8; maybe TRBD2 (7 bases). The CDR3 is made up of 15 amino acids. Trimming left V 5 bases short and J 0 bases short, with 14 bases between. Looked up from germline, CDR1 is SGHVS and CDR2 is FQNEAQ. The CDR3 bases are TGTGCCAGCAGCCCTGAGGGGGGGCTCTCCTACGAGCAGTACTTC. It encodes CASSPEGGLSYEQYF.

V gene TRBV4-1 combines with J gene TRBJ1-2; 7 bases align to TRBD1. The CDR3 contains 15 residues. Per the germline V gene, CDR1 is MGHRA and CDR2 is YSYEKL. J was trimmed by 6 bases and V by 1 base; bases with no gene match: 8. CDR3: CASSQAPPDRHGYTF. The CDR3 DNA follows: TGCGCCAGCAGCCAAGCCCCCCCGGACAGGCATGGCTACACCTTC.

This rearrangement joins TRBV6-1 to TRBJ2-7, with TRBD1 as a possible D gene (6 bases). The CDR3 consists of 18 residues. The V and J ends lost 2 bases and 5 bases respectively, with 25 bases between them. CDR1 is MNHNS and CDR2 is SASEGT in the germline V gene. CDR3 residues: CASSENGVGQGFFHEQYF. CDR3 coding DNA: TGTGCCAGCAGTGAAAATGGGGTGGGGCAGGGGTTCTTCCACGAGCAGTACTTC.

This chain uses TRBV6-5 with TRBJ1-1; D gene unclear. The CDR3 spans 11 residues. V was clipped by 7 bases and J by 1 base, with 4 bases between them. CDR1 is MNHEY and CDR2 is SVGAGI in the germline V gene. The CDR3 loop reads CASTQNTEAFF. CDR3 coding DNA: TGTGCCAGCACCCAGAACACTGAAGCTTTCTTT.

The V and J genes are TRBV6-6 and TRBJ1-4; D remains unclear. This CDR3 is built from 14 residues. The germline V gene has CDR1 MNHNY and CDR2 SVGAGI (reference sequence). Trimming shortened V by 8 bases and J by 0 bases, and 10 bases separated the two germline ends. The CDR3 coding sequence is TGTGCCAGCGCTCGGGCCGCAACTAATGAAAAACTGTTTTTT. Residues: CASARAATNEKLFF.

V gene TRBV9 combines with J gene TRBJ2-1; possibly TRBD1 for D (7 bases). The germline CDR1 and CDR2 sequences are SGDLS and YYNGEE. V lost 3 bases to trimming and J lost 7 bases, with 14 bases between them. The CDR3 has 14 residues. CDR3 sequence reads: CASSGPTGRNEQFF. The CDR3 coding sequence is TGTGCCAGCAGCGGCCCGACAGGGAGGAATGAGCAGTTCTTC. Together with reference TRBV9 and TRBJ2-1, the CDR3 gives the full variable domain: DSGVTQTPKHLITATGQRVTLRCSPRSGDLSVYWYQQSLDQGLQFLIQYYNGEERAKGNILERFSAQQFPDLHSELNLSSLELGDSALYFCASSGPTGRNEQFFGPGTRLTVL.

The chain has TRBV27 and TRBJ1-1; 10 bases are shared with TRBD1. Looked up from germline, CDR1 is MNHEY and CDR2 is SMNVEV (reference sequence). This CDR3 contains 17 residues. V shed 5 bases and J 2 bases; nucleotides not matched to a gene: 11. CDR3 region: CASSAFRDRGFNTEAFF. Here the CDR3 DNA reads TGTGCCAGCAGTGCTTTCCGGGACAGGGGCTTCAACACTGAAGCTTTCTTT.

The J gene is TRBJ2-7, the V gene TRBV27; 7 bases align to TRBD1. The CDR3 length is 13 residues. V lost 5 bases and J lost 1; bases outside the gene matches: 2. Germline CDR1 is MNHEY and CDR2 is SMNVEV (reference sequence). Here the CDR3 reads CASSRDRSYEQYF. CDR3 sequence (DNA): TGTGCCAGCAGTAGGGACAGATCCTACGAGCAGTACTTC.

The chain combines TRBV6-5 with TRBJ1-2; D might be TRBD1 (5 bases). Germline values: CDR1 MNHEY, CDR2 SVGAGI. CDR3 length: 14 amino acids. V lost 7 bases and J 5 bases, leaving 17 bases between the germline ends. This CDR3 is CASNVDGRVYGYTF. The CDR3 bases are TGTGCCAGCAATGTGGACGGCAGGGTATATGGCTACACCTTC.

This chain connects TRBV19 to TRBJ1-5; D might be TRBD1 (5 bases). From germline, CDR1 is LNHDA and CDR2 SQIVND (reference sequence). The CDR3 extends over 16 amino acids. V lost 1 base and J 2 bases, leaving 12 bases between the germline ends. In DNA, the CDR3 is TGTGCCAGTAGTATAGTTGGAATGGGGGGCAATCAGCCCCAGCATTTT. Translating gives CASSIVGMGGNQPQHF.